A selection of T cell receptor beta chains follows, all from one sample in a study of blood T cell repertoires in COVID-19. Profiled with immunoSEQ multiplex PCR; TCRdb holds only in-frame clones, not every one. In the table there are some 200,000 clones, roughly four fifths of which are singletons. Source material: peripheral blood. These receptors came from a man younger than 40 with active or convalescent COVID-19. Both conserved end residues are part of each CDR3. D genes are given only for firm matches. Not all rows give a size; the values are once, few, many and, for expanded clones, a class.

clone size,D gene,V gene,J gene,CDR3 DNA,CDR3 protein
-,TRBD1,TRBV5-1,TRBJ2-1,TGCGCCAGCAGCCCCTCGACAGGGGGCCATAATGAGCAGTTCTTC,CASSPSTGGHNEQFF
-,-,TRBV5-4,TRBJ2-7,TGTGCCAGCAGCTTGGACATGGACAGCTCCTACGAGCAGTACTTC,CASSLDMDSSYEQYF
-,-,TRBV30,TRBJ1-1,TGTGCCTGGAGTTCAGGACAAGACCATGAAGCTTTCTTT,CAWSSGQDHEAFF
once,TRBD1,TRBV6-4,TRBJ2-7,TGTGCCAGCAGTGAAAGGGACAGTGCTTCTTACGAGCAGTACTTC,CASSERDSASYEQYF
-,-,TRBV30,TRBJ1-2,TGTGCCTCCGAGGGACAACCGGGGAACTATGGCTACACCTTC,CASEGQPGNYGYTF
-,TRBD1,TRBV24-1,TRBJ1-2,TGTGCCACCAGTGATCCGCGGGGACAGGGTAACTATGGCTACACCTTC,CATSDPRGQGNYGYTF
-,-,TRBV6-1,TRBJ1-2,TGTGCCAGCACTTTGACTGGCAGGGAAGTCGATGGCTACACCTTC,CASTLTGREVDGYTF
-,TRBD1,TRBV19,TRBJ1-5,TGTGCCAGTAGTGGAGGACAGGGAGGCCTTCAGCCCCAGCATTTT,CASSGGQGGLQPQHF
few,-,TRBV19,TRBJ2-5,TGTGCCAGTAGTATCGGGAGTGGGTGGCAAGAGACCCAGTACTTC,CASSIGSGWQETQYF
-,TRBD1,TRBV10-3,TRBJ1-2,TGTGCCATCAAATCCCCCGCCGGGACAGGGACGACTAACTATGGCTACACCTTC,CAIKSPAGTGTTNYGYTF
-,-,TRBV19,TRBJ1-1,TGTGCCAGTAGTGGGAGGCGAGCGAACACTGAAGCTTTCTTT,CASSGRRANTEAFF
-,-,TRBV19,TRBJ1-5,TGTGCCAGTAGTATAGTAACAGACATCGCTTATAGCAATCAGCCCCAGCATTTT,CASSIVTDIAYSNQPQHF
-,TRBD2,TRBV10-1,TRBJ2-1,TGCGCCAGCAGTGAGTCGATTTTGGGGGTAGCGGGAGATTTATACAATGAGCAGTTCTTC,CASSESILGVAGDLYNEQFF
once,TRBD1,TRBV5-6,TRBJ2-2,TGTGCCAGCAGCTTAGAAGGACAGGGGGCAGACACCGGGGAGCTGTTTTTT,CASSLEGQGADTGELFF
-,-,TRBV4-2,TRBJ1-4,TGTGCCAGCAGCCAAGATCACACAGGTCCGGAAAAACTGTTTTTT,CASSQDHTGPEKLFF
few,TRBD1,TRBV6-6,TRBJ1-5,TGTGCCAGCAGTCCCGGACAGGGAAGGAATCAGCCCCAGCATTTT,CASSPGQGRNQPQHF
-,-,TRBV10-3,TRBJ1-5,TGTGCCATCAGTGCCGCCGGGGTCCAAGTCGGTCAGCCCCAGCATTTT,CAISAAGVQVGQPQHF
-,TRBD1,TRBV19,TRBJ1-3,TGTGCCAGTAGTATATACGGGACAGCCTCTGGAAACACCATATATTTT,CASSIYGTASGNTIYF
-,-,TRBV4-1,TRBJ2-1,TGCGCCAGCAGCCAAGAAGCCGCATTCGGCGGTTCTCCCTACAATGAGCAGTTCTTC,CASSQEAAFGGSPYNEQFF
-,TRBD1,TRBV5-6,TRBJ1-4,TGTGCCAGCAGCGATGGACAGGGGAATGAAAAACTGTTTTTT,CASSDGQGNEKLFF
-,-,TRBV28,TRBJ2-2,TGTGCCAGCAGATATCTGGCCACCGGGGAGCTGTTTTTT,CASRYLATGELFF
-,TRBD2,TRBV28,TRBJ2-2,TGTGCCAGCAGTTTCCTCCGACTAGCGGGACGGACCGGGGAGCTGTTTTTT,CASSFLRLAGRTGELFF